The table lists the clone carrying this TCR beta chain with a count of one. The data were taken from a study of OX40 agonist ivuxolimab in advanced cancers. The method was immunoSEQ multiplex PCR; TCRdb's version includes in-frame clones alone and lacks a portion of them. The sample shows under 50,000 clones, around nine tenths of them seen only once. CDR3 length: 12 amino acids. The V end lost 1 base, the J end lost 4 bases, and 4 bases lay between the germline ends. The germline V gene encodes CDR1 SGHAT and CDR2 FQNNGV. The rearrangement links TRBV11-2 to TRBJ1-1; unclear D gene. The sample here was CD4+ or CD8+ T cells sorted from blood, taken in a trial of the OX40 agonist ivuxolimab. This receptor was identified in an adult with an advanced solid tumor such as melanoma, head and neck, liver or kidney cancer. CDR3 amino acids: CASSLGATEAFF. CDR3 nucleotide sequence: TGTGCCAGCAGCTTAGGGGCCACTGAAGCTTTCTTT.